The 22 T cell receptor beta chains reported below all come from one sample, sequenced in a study of shared clonotypes between healthy human individuals. Clones were read by immunoSEQ multiplex PCR, and TCRdb kept only the in-frame ones, dropping some. The profile covers a few million clones, with roughly 92% appearing a single time and around 0.14% taken by the ten largest. Sequenced input: naive CD4+ T cells sorted from blood. The subset is: CD45RA+ positively selected. These receptor sequences come from a young man in good health.

V and J are TRBV18 and TRBJ2-6, with a tentative D call TRBD1 (5 bases). This CDR3 contains 18 residues. CDR1 KGHSH and CDR2 LQKENI come from the germline V gene. Trimming stripped 2 bases from V and 1 base from J, with 15 bases between. The CDR3 loop reads CASSPIGQSGSGANVLTF. CDR3 DNA: TGTGCCAGCTCACCAATAGGACAATCTGGATCTGGGGCCAACGTCCTGACTTTC.

This clone was counted once. The chain recombines TRBV29-1 with TRBJ2-7; TRBD1 is a possible D gene (6 bases). Trimming cost V 2 bases and J 2 bases, with 13 bases left between them. This CDR3 is 14 amino acids long. Looked up from germline, CDR1 is SQVTM and CDR2 is ANQGSEA. The CDR3: CSVEWGHLPYEQYF. CDR3 sequence (DNA): TGCAGCGTTGAATGGGGACATCTTCCCTACGAGCAGTACTTC.

The rearrangement uses TRBV5-6 and TRBJ2-7; 11 bases agree with TRBD2. Germline CDR1 and CDR2: SGHDT and YYEEEE. This CDR3 is 14 amino acids long. The V and J ends lost 2 bases and 6 bases, in that order; junction bases with no gene match: 4. This CDR3 reads CASSFPLAGAEQYF. The CDR3 nucleotides read TGTGCCAGCAGCTTCCCACTAGCGGGGGCCGAGCAGTACTTC.

The J gene is TRBJ2-5, the V gene TRBV7-2; the match to TRBD2 covers 15 bases. Per the germline V gene, CDR1 is SGHTA and CDR2 is FQGNSA. The CDR3 runs 17 residues. Trimming removed 5 bases from V and 1 base from J; junction bases left unmatched: 5. CDR3 sequence reads: CASSLGLAGGFQETQYF. Written as DNA, the CDR3 is TGTGCCAGCAGCCTGGGACTAGCGGGAGGTTTCCAAGAGACCCAGTACTTC.

The genes are TRBV5-1 and TRBJ1-2; TRBD1 is a possible D gene (5 bases). The germline V gene has CDR1 SGHRS and CDR2 YFSETQ. This CDR3 is built from 15 residues. Trimming removed 2 bases from V and 3 bases from J, with 14 bases in between. CDR3 residues: CASSFFNMGDYGYTF. The CDR3 nucleotides are TGCGCCAGCAGCTTTTTTAATATGGGGGACTATGGCTACACCTTC.

The CDR3 sequence: CATSTPVAGRSVNEQFF. The CDR3 DNA reads as TGTGCCACCAGCACCCCGGTAGCGGGGCGTTCGGTCAATGAGCAGTTCTTC. The chain has TRBV15 and TRBJ2-1; 8 bases match TRBD2. This CDR3 has 17 amino acids. Germline V lookup: CDR1 LNHNV, CDR2 YYDKDF (reference sequence). Unmatched junction bases numbered 14, after V lost 4 bases and J lost 6 bases.

The chain uses TRBV15 and TRBJ1-5, with no clear D. Trimming cost V 0 bases and J 9 bases, with 9 bases left between them. The CDR3 totals 13 residues. CDR1 is LNHNV and CDR2 is YYDKDF in the germline V gene (reference sequence). The DNA of the CDR3 is TGTGCCACCAGCAGAGATCCCCTGGGGCCCCAGCATTTT. This encodes CATSRDPLGPQHF.

This clone was picked up a small number of times. The rearrangement joins TRBV10-1 to TRBJ2-2; 7 bases are a match to TRBD2. Germline values: CDR1 WNHNN, CDR2 SYGVQD (reference sequence). The length of the CDR3 is 15 residues. V shed 0 bases, J shed 3 bases, and the junction held 1 base outside the gene matches. The CDR3 region is CASSESGRDTGELFF. CDR3 in DNA: TGCGCCAGCAGTGAGTCTGGGAGGGACACCGGGGAGCTGTTTTTT.

The sample holds one count of this clone. The same CDR3 also results from other DNA sequences found in this sample. The chain links TRBV5-1 to TRBJ2-3; D remains ambiguous. The V gene lost 4 bases and the J gene lost 0 bases, with 6 bases spanning the gap. This CDR3 spans 13 amino acids. Germline-derived CDR1 and CDR2 are SGHRS and YFSETQ. In nucleotides, the CDR3 is TGCGCCAGCAGCCTAACTAGCACAGATACGCAGTATTTT. It codes for CASSLTSTDTQYF.

This chain connects TRBV20-1 to TRBJ2-3; D gene ambiguous. The V end was cut by 4 bases, the J end by 5 bases, with 7 bases between. The CDR3 loop spans 11 amino acids. The germline gives CDR1 DFQATT, CDR2 SNEGSKA (reference sequence). CDR3 DNA sequence: TGCAGTGCTATCCCACAAGATACGCAGTATTTT. This codes for CSAIPQDTQYF.

This clone was recorded once. The chain links TRBV7-9 to TRBJ2-3; TRBD1 matches at 8 bases. The trim removed 3 bases at V and 7 bases at J, leaving 9 bases unmatched. There are 15 residues in the CDR3. The germline V gene has CDR1 SEHNR and CDR2 FQNEAQ (reference sequence). The CDR3 region has the DNA TGTGCCAGCAGCTTCGAGGCAGGGGGCGATTATACGCAGTATTTT. It translates to CASSFEAGGDYTQYF. The full variable domain, with the rest looked up from reference TRBV7-9 and TRBJ2-3, is DTGVSQNPRHKITKRGQNVTFRCDPISEHNRLYWYRQTLGQGPEFLTYFQNEAQLEKSRLLSDRFSAERPKGSFSTLEIQRTEQGDSAMYLCASSFEAGGDYTQYFGPGTRLTVL.

This chain uses TRBV28 with TRBJ2-2, with 8 bases lining up with TRBD1. CDR1 MDHEN and CDR2 SYDVKM come from the germline V gene. After removal of 5 bases from V and 4 bases from J, the junction contained 3 bases not matched to a gene. This CDR3 is built from 14 residues. The CDR3 nucleotides are TGTGCCAGCAGTACCACAGGGGGCACCGGGGAGCTGTTTTTT. This encodes CASSTTGGTGELFF.

The gene calls are TRBV7-6 and TRBJ2-1, with 10 nucleotides matching TRBD2. Trimming at V came to 3 bases and at J to 6 bases, leaving 5 bases not matched to a gene. The CDR3 has 15 amino acids. Per germline, CDR1 SGHVS and CDR2 FNYEAQ. CDR3 DNA sequence: TGTGCCAGCAGCTTTAGCGGGGGGAGTCGCAATGAGCAGTTCTTC. The encoded protein is CASSFSGGSRNEQFF.

The chain has TRBV29-1 and TRBJ2-1; TRBD2 aligns across 9 bases. The junction had 10 bases not matched to a gene; V was cut back by 0 bases and J by 7 bases. Per germline, CDR1 SQVTM and CDR2 ANQGSEA. The CDR3 is 16 residues long. The CDR3 nucleotides are TGCAGCGTTGAAGAGAAGCGGGAGGCCCCGGGGAATGAGCAGTTCTTC. The encoded protein is CSVEEKREAPGNEQFF.

The chain carries TRBV7-2 and TRBJ2-5; 10 bases align to TRBD1. Germline CDR1 SGHTA, CDR2 FQGNSA. The CDR3 length is 16 residues. With V trimmed by 1 base and J by 8 bases, 10 bases remained unmatched. Here the CDR3 reads CASSLVGTGASGTQYF. CDR3 DNA: TGTGCCAGCAGCTTAGTTGGGACAGGGGCGTCCGGAACCCAGTACTTC.

The J gene is TRBJ1-5, the V gene TRBV30; 7 bases map to TRBD1. The J segment lost 0 bases and the V segment lost 5 bases, leaving 7 bases of the junction unmatched. Germline values: CDR1 GTSNPN, CDR2 SVGIG (reference sequence). The CDR3 is made up of 15 amino acids. The CDR3 coding sequence is TGTGCCTGGGCAGACAGGGACAGTAGCAATCAGCCCCAGCATTTT. Encoded protein: CAWADRDSSNQPQHF.

The chain is built from TRBV6-7 and TRBJ2-5, with 7 bases fitting TRBD1. The DNA end lines up better with TRBJ2-7; the J call may be wrong. TRBV6-7 is labeled an ORF, and its function is uncertain. The CDR3 has 15 amino acids. In DNA, the CDR3 is TGTGCCAGCAGTTACCAGGGGGACCGGAGGTACGAGCAGTACTTC. Amino acid sequence: CASSYQGDRRYEQYF.

The count of this clone is one. The V gene is TRBV4-3, the J gene TRBJ2-1; D ambiguous. The length of the CDR3 is 13 residues. In germline, CDR1 is LGHNA, CDR2 YSLEER. Trimming removed 2 bases from V and 4 bases from J, with 6 bases in between. In DNA form, the CDR3 reads TGCGCCAGCAGCCAATCATTTTACAATGAGCAGTTCTTC. Its protein product is CASSQSFYNEQFF.

This clone was picked up a small number of times. This chain joins TRBV6-6 and TRBJ1-1; D not resolved. Germline CDR1 is MNHNY and CDR2 is SVGAGI (reference sequence). V lost 8 bases to trimming and J lost 6 bases, with 16 bases between them. The CDR3 loop spans 13 amino acids. The CDR3, as DNA: TGTGCCAGCGTCCAATGGGAGGGCGCTGAAGCTTTCTTT. It is translated as CASVQWEGAEAFF.

The chain is built from TRBV6-1 and TRBJ1-1; D gene uncertain. The CDR3 spans 14 residues. CDR1 is MNHNS and CDR2 is SASEGT in the germline V gene. V lost 6 bases to trimming and J lost 2 bases, with 13 bases between them. The CDR3 loop reads CASRSLDSNTEAFF. CDR3 nucleotides: TGTGCCAGCAGGTCATTGGACTCAAACACTGAAGCTTTCTTT.

The chain has TRBV14 and TRBJ2-1, with TRBD2 identical over 8 bases. Germline loops: CDR1 SGHDN, CDR2 FVKESK. The V segment lost 2 bases and the J segment 8 bases; nucleotides outside the gene matches: 11. The CDR3 has 16 residues. DNA for the CDR3: TGTGCCAGCAGCCAAAGATGGGACCGGCGGGGGGATGAGCAGTTCTTC. Translation: CASSQRWDRRGDEQFF.

CDR3 sequence (DNA): TGTGCCAGCAGCCAATCTCGGGCGGGCTACTACGAGCAGTACTTC. Protein: CASSQSRAGYYEQYF. The genes are TRBV4-2 and TRBJ2-7; tentatively, D is TRBD2 (5 bases). The CDR3 runs to 15 residues. Trimming pared 2 bases from V and 3 bases from J, leaving 14 bases between. CDR1 LGHNA and CDR2 YNFKEQ come from the germline V gene.